This T cell receptor (beta chain) was recorded in a study of a mutant IDH1 vaccine in newly diagnosed glioma. The wider study: First vaccine doses came 4-6 weeks after radiotherapy alone, or with temozolomide cycles. Treated patients had a mean age of roughly 44 years and a sex split that was roughly 60% male and around 38% female. Patients were pretreated with radiotherapy, temozolomide, or both, mostly both. Study results and limitations: Patients mounted vaccine-induced immune responses in roughly 93% of cases.

Generated by immunoSEQ multiplex PCR, the TCRdb table keeps only in-frame clones and is missing some. Found here are 50,000 to 60,000 clones, around nine tenths of them singletons; the top ten hold around 2.5%. V was clipped by 2 bases and J by 7 bases; unmatched bases: 6. The CDR3 totals 15 residues. Germline CDR1 KGHSH, CDR2 LQKENI. To note about this clone: Its antigen is undetermined.

Described time point: week 11, during vaccination. Vaccination used 300 ug of mutant IDH1 20-mer peptide per dose, with topical imiquimod. This specimen consisted of PBMCs, obtained from a glioma patient whose treatment included an IDH1 peptide vaccine. V usage is TRBV18 and J usage is TRBJ2-1; 9 nucleotides match TRBD2. This clonotype was sampled from a man aged 50 or older with glioma. The CDR3 coding sequence is TGTGCCAGCTCACCAGGACTAGCGAAAAAGAATGAGCAGTTCTTC. Its translation is CASSPGLAKKNEQFF.